Sequencing of this T cell receptor (beta chain) was carried out in a study of blood T cell repertoires in COVID-19. About the research overall: Sample material is recorded as cDNA or gDNA derived from T cells, B-cell-depleted T cells, or PBMCs.

This clone was observed a single time. Participant ages covered roughly 18 to 89 years across around 22 US areas. Participants had their cohort set by participant-reported clinical history. Original analysis: Quantification of nucleated cells was approximated via reference gene primer amplification. Some clones are missing from TCRdb's copy, which holds only in-frame ones; the method was immunoSEQ multiplex PCR. The V and J calls and clone size were taken over from that table, and D and trimming were inferred from the DNA. Of about 240,000 clones in the sample, approximately 88% were seen once. Sequencing was done on a sample of PBMCs or T cells enriched from blood (not recorded which). This TCR came from a woman in her twenties or thirties with acute COVID-19.

CDR3 sequence: CASSTGTEAYEQYF. The CDR3 region has the DNA TGTGCCAGCAGCACAGGGACAGAAGCCTACGAGCAGTACTTC. The J gene is TRBJ2-7, the V gene TRBV7-9, with TRBD1 matching 7 bases. Unmatched junction bases numbered 6, after V lost 5 bases and J lost 2 bases. This CDR3 has 14 residues. Germline CDR1 reads SEHNR; CDR2 reads FQNEAQ (reference sequence).